This T cell receptor beta chain was recorded in a study of T cell responses to AZD1222 COVID-19 vaccine. Study-level points and caveats: Clonal diversity may have been underestimated in mostly white British donors.

This CDR3 has 14 amino acids. The V and J ends lost 2 bases and 4 bases, in that order; junction bases with no gene match: 3. Germline V gene data show CDR1 as SGHDT and CDR2 as YYEEEE. Turning to this clone: Its antigen is not identified.

Profiling relied on immunoSEQ multiplex PCR, and the TCRdb table lists in-frame clones only, not all of them. The sample holds tens of thousands of clones, about three quarters seen once. The V gene is TRBV5-6, the J gene TRBJ1-3, with TRBD1 matching over 7 bases. Sample: peripheral blood, taken 28 days after the second AZD1222 dose. This receptor was taken from an adult who received the AZD1222 COVID-19 vaccine. The CDR3 DNA sequence: TGTGCCAGCAGCTTTACAGGGGTCGGAAACACCATATATTTT. This codes for CASSFTGVGNTIYF.